This T cell receptor (beta chain) was captured by sequencing in a study of T cells in Graves' hyperthyroidism and ophthalmopathy (dated by TCRdb to the late 2010s). In the study overall: Peripheral blood was collected at initial diagnosis, before any treatment. The approximately 97 discovery patients were randomly divided into training and test sets at a 7:3 ratio. The study also compared thyroid tissue and blood T-cell repertoires from five or six Graves' hyperthyroidism patients. The paper reports TCR Vbeta CDR3 sequencing of over 120 peripheral blood samples: some 41 ophthalmopathy, about 75 hyperthyroidism and some 17 progressor patients. Whether ophthalmopathy could be predicted prospectively was tested in an independent validation cohort made up of roughly 19 hyperthyroidism patients plus 17 patients who later progressed to ophthalmopathy. TCR V-J signatures able to tell the groups apart were searched for in a discovery cohort of 90 to 100 patients, of whom more than 40 had Graves' ophthalmopathy and 57 had stable Graves' hyperthyroidism. After blood sampling, hyperthyroidism patients were treated with methimazole at a starting dose of 30 mg daily, and ophthalmopathy patients were treated with high-dose intravenous methylprednisolone. Overall study results and their limits: Sample size was not statistically predetermined, and blinding of investigators to group allocation was not performed. During validation, the model predicted progression to ophthalmopathy a median of roughly six months ahead of onset, with around 70% sensitivity and 72% to 85% specificity. A model built on a 13 V-J signature distinguished ophthalmopathy from stable hyperthyroidism, reaching 87.88% sensitivity and approximately 83% specificity in cross-validation and 80%/75% in testing. Most expanded thyroid clonotypes (frequency above 0.001) were also found in blood, which suggests that blood repertoires may mirror thyroid immune responses.

This clonotype was seen repeatedly, ten times or more. Which antigen it targets is not known. A junction end diverges from the germline sequence, so it may reflect a read error. The germline V gene specifies SGHAT as CDR1 and FQNNGV as CDR2. Including the terminal cysteine and phenylalanine, the CDR3 comprises 16 residues. The read is trimmed to its CDR3 DNA, 48 bases read in frame from base 1. The hyperthyroidism patients were between 18 and 65 years old and newly diagnosed, with a disease duration of less than 2 months. The study excluded patients with uncontrolled infections, other autoimmune diseases, pregnancy or lactation. Clinical symptoms, serum thyroxine and TRAb, thyroid ultrasound, and orbital computed tomography formed the basis for the diagnoses. For progressor patients, blood was drawn at the first diagnosis of hyperthyroidism, before any ophthalmopathy symptoms had appeared. Ficoll-Paque density gradient centrifugation was used to isolate PBMCs from 10 ml of fresh peripheral blood. Progressor patients were first diagnosed with Graves' hyperthyroidism and then developed ophthalmopathy during follow-up. Total RNA was extracted using Trizol reagent, and RNA quality was assessed on an Agilent 2100 Bioanalyzer.

Amplification of TCR beta CDR3 regions was carried out from RNA transcripts. A first-round RT-PCR of the TCR CDR3 used the HTBI primer set with the Qiagen OneStep RT-PCR kit. Libraries were constructed in a second round of multiplex PCR, after which size selection and purification were performed. The libraries were sequenced on an Illumina HiSeq2000 using paired-end 100 bp reads. As for the authors' bioinformatics: SOAPnuke was used to process the raw data, removing reads that contained adapters or uncalled bases, had a mean Phred below 15, or lacked an exact match to the constant primer or identifier. High-quality paired reads were merged with COPE v1.2.5, and unique nucleotide sequences were defined as clonotypes. MiTCR v1.1 was used to align the clonotypes against IMGT TRBV, TRBD and TRBJ reference segments. Analysis was restricted to V-J combinations with a frequency above 0.0001, which covered about 99% of repertoires. A TCS score was defined as the ratio of F50 (clonal expansion) to E x V (chaos), with BLOSUM62-based TCRdist applied between CDR3 peptides within each V-J. Welch's t-statistics and random forest reduced around 510 V-J features to fewer than 15, which were used in a naive Bayes classifier (R e1071). TCRdb redid the processing of the public reads, applying fastp at Q25 and MiXCR, and retained in-frame beta chains. Entries that share a CDR3 protein sequence are merged under the most common genes and DNA. These V and J calls originate from TCRdb's pipeline instead of the authors' own analysis. The table for this sample lists about 270,000 distinct CDR3 sequences; less than 30% of them were counted only once. The ten largest clonotypes hold more than 25% of the sample.

The chain is encoded by TRBV11-2 joined to TRBJ1-2; the D gene is perhaps TRBD1, on 5 matching bases. Sequenced: blood. The source is a man aged 35-49 years with Graves' hyperthyroidism that later progressed to Graves' ophthalmopathy. The DNA sequence is as follows: TGTGCCAGCAGCTCCGGGACGACGGCTAATAACTATGGCTACGCCTTC. Its protein reads: CASSSGTTANNYGYAF.